This entry lists 21 T cell receptor beta chains sequenced from one sample in a study of T cell responses to AZD1222 COVID-19 vaccine. Only in-frame clones appear in the TCRdb table, and some are missing; sequencing was by immunoSEQ multiplex PCR. The table lists 100,000 to 150,000 clones, approximately 90% of them singletons, with 8.5% to 14% in the top ten. The sample in question was peripheral blood, obtained on day 0 of MenACWY control vaccination. All receptors derive from an adult in good health.

This sequence joins TRBV28 and TRBJ2-7, with TRBD2 matching 7 bases. There are 16 residues in the CDR3. The ends lost 3 bases at V and 3 bases at J; junction bases unmatched: 11. Germline-derived CDR1 and CDR2 are MDHEN and SYDVKM. DNA for the CDR3: TGTGCCAGCAGTTTCGCTAGCGGACAAAAGAACTACGAGCAGTACTTC. Protein product: CASSFASGQKNYEQYF.

V is TRBV4-1 and J is TRBJ1-5; possibly TRBD1 for D (5 bases). The CDR3 is made up of 22 amino acids. The V end lost 0 bases, the J end lost 2 bases, and 29 bases lay between the germline ends. CDR1 is MGHRA, CDR2 YSYEKL, per germline. The CDR3 DNA reads TGCGCCAGCAGCCAAGAAGTTAGCGACGGGACGGGCCTTGGGGGACGCAATCAGCCCCAGCATTTT. It specifies CASSQEVSDGTGLGGRNQPQHF.

The chain employs TRBV7-7 and TRBJ1-3; 7 nucleotides match TRBD1. V gave up 1 base and J gave up 0 bases; unmatched junction bases: 9. This CDR3 contains 18 residues. Germline V lookup: CDR1 SSHAT, CDR2 FNYEAQ (reference sequence). The CDR3 DNA is TGTGCCAGCAGCTTAGGGGCAGGGGGACCCTCCTCTGGAAACACCATATATTTT. Its protein product is CASSLGAGGPSSGNTIYF.

This clone was found once. V gene TRBV11-3 combines with J gene TRBJ2-2; possibly TRBD2 for D (5 bases). Trimming stripped 0 bases from V and 5 bases from J, with 7 bases between. Germline V gene data show CDR1 as SGHNT and CDR2 as YENEEA. The CDR3 spans 14 residues. The CDR3 DNA is TGTGCCAGCAGCTTAGAGAGGGTTACCGGGGAGCTGTTTTTT. Its protein is CASSLERVTGELFF.

This chain links TRBV6-2 or TRBV6-3 with TRBJ2-6, with 7 bases identical to TRBD1. After removal of 2 bases from V and 1 base from J, the junction contained 2 bases not matched to a gene. There are 16 residues in the CDR3. The germline CDR1 and CDR2 sequences are MNHEY and SVGEGT. DNA for the CDR3: TGTGCCAGCAGTTACCGACAGGGTTCTGGGGCCAACGTCCTGACTTTC. It yields the protein CASSYRQGSGANVLTF.

This clone was detected once. CDR3 bases: TGTGCCAGCAGCTTGGCGAGGGGGTTTACTGAAGCTTTCTTT. This encodes CASSLARGFTEAFF. This rearrangement joins TRBV5-5 to TRBJ1-1; TRBD1 might be the D (6 bases). The CDR3 loop spans 14 amino acids. Germline CDR1 SGHKS, CDR2 YYEKEE (reference sequence). V lost 0 bases and J lost 5, with 11 bases in between.

The CDR3 sequence is CAWTPGQHQFF. CDR3 coding DNA: TGTGCCTGGACTCCAGGCCAACATCAGTTCTTC. The V and J genes are TRBV30 and TRBJ2-1; no reliable D call. The V and J ends lost 4 bases and 13 bases respectively, with 14 bases between them. Germline CDR1 and CDR2: GTSNPN and SVGIG (reference sequence). The CDR3 has 11 residues.

This clone was observed once. The chain couples TRBV5-1 to TRBJ2-6, with no clear D. Trimming removed 0 bases from V and 0 bases from J, with 4 bases in between. CDR3 length: 15 amino acids. The germline V gene has CDR1 SGHRS and CDR2 YFSETQ. DNA of the CDR3: TGCGCCAGCAGCTTGGGGGGCTCTGGGGCCAACGTCCTGACTTTC. It codes for CASSLGGSGANVLTF.

CDR3 sequence: CASSYLGQGVNTEAFF. In DNA, the CDR3 is TGTGCCAGCAGTTACTTGGGACAGGGTGTGAACACTGAAGCTTTCTTT. The V gene is TRBV6-5, the J gene TRBJ1-1; 9 positions match TRBD1. With V trimmed by 1 base and J by 0 bases, 3 bases remained unmatched. CDR1 and CDR2 from the germline V gene are MNHEY and SVGAGI. CDR3 length: 16 amino acids.

This chain joins TRBV5-1 and TRBJ1-2, with D maybe TRBD1 (5 bases). V was clipped by 1 base and J by 3 bases, with 13 bases between them. Germline loops: CDR1 SGHRS, CDR2 YFSETQ. The CDR3 runs 15 residues. Written as DNA, the CDR3 is TGCGCCAGCAGCTTGCAGGGATCGGGTGACTATGGCTACACCTTC. This gives the protein CASSLQGSGDYGYTF. The variable domain in full, with the rest retrieved from reference TRBV5-1 and TRBJ1-2, is KAGVTQTPRYLIKTRGQQVTLSCSPISGHRSVSWYQQTPGQGLQFLFEYFSETQRNKGNFPGRFSGRQFSNSRSEMNVSTLELGDSALYLCASSLQGSGDYGYTFGSGTRLTVV.

The V and J genes are TRBV6-5 and TRBJ2-2, with 12 bases matching TRBD2. Germline V gene data show CDR1 as MNHEY and CDR2 as SVGAGI. The CDR3 is made up of 15 amino acids. J was trimmed by 7 bases and V by 6 bases; bases with no gene match: 6. The CDR3 DNA is TGTGCCAGCAGAACCCTAGCGGGAGGGGTCGGGGAGCTGTTTTTT. Encoded protein: CASRTLAGGVGELFF.

The chain couples TRBV11-2 to TRBJ2-5, with D uncertain. CDR3 size: 13 residues. Germline values: CDR1 SGHAT, CDR2 FQNNGV. Trimming stripped 4 bases from V and 4 bases from J, with 10 bases between. The CDR3 DNA reads as TGTGCCAGCAGCTCAATCCAGCTAGAGACCCAGTACTTC. Translation: CASSSIQLETQYF.

The V gene is TRBV7-9, the J gene TRBJ2-3, with a possible D match to TRBD1 (6 bases). The CDR3 is 15 amino acids. Germline V gene sequence: CDR1 SEHNR, CDR2 FQNEAQ (reference sequence). Trimming removed 1 base at V and 2 bases at J, with 10 bases between. In DNA, the CDR3 is TGTGCCAGCAGCTTAGTTAGGGGGATCACAGATACGCAGTATTTT. The encoded protein is CASSLVRGITDTQYF.

This clone was picked up a small number of times. J is TRBJ2-5 and V is TRBV4-1; 8 nucleotides align to TRBD2. Germline V gene sequence: CDR1 MGHRA, CDR2 YSYEKL. The junction had 2 bases not matched to a gene; V was cut back by 4 bases and J by 1 base. The CDR3 covers 14 residues. The CDR3 is CASSLAGGQETQYF. CDR3 coding DNA: TGCGCCAGCAGCCTGGCGGGGGGCCAAGAGACCCAGTACTTC.

This chain connects TRBV7-6 to TRBJ2-7; TRBD2 aligns across 8 bases. After removal of 5 bases from V and 0 bases from J, the junction contained 12 bases not matched to a gene. Per the germline V gene, CDR1 is SGHVS and CDR2 is FNYEAQ. This CDR3 contains 17 residues. CDR3 sequence: CASSPRSIAGSSYEQYF. The CDR3 DNA reads as TGTGCCAGCAGCCCCAGGTCCATAGCGGGGTCCTCCTACGAGCAGTACTTC.

This clone has a single count. The chain carries TRBV27 and TRBJ2-7, with TRBD2 matching over 8 bases. The CDR3 has 12 residues. Germline V gene sequence: CDR1 MNHEY, CDR2 SMNVEV (reference sequence). V was clipped by 10 bases and J by 0 bases; unmatched bases: 2. The CDR3 coding sequence is TGTGCCACAACTAGCGGCTCCTACGAGCAGTACTTC. Its translation: CATTSGSYEQYF.

The CDR3 reads CASSEASAPRANYGYTF. In nucleotides, the CDR3 is TGTGCCAGCAGTGAAGCGTCGGCCCCGAGGGCTAACTATGGCTACACCTTC. This chain connects TRBV6-1 to TRBJ1-2; the D is unclear. Trimming stripped 0 bases from V and 0 bases from J, with 14 bases between. Germline assignment: CDR1 MNHNS and CDR2 SASEGT. There are 17 residues in the CDR3.

V usage is TRBV12-3 or TRBV12-4 and J usage is TRBJ2-1; D is unclear. The CDR3 has 12 amino acids. Trimming pared 6 bases from V and 5 bases from J, leaving 8 bases between. CDR3 protein: CASSRIHNEQFF. The CDR3 bases are TGTGCCAGCAGCCGAATTCACAATGAGCAGTTCTTC.

The J gene is TRBJ2-2, the V gene TRBV12-2. TRBV12-2 is flagged as a pseudogene. There are 15 residues in the CDR3. Here the CDR3 reads CASRFFACFTGELFF. CDR3 bases: TGTGCAAGTCGCTTTTTCGCCTGCTTCACCGGGGAGCTGTTTTTT.

The chain couples TRBV2 to TRBJ1-1; no reliable D call. Trimming shortened V by 8 bases and J by 2 bases, and 6 bases separated the two germline ends. Germline loops: CDR1 SNHLY, CDR2 FYNNEI. The CDR3 is 11 residues long. CDR3 nucleotides: TGTGCCAGCGGCGGTAACACTGAAGCTTTCTTT. This encodes CASGGNTEAFF.

V is TRBV6-5 and J is TRBJ2-7; D unresolved. Germline V gene lookup returns CDR1 MNHEY and CDR2 SVGAGI. The CDR3 has 14 amino acids. Trimming pared 2 bases from V and 2 bases from J, leaving 10 bases between. CDR3 sequence: CASSYVLGPYEQYF. As DNA, the CDR3 is TGTGCCAGCAGTTACGTGCTGGGTCCCTACGAGCAGTACTTC.